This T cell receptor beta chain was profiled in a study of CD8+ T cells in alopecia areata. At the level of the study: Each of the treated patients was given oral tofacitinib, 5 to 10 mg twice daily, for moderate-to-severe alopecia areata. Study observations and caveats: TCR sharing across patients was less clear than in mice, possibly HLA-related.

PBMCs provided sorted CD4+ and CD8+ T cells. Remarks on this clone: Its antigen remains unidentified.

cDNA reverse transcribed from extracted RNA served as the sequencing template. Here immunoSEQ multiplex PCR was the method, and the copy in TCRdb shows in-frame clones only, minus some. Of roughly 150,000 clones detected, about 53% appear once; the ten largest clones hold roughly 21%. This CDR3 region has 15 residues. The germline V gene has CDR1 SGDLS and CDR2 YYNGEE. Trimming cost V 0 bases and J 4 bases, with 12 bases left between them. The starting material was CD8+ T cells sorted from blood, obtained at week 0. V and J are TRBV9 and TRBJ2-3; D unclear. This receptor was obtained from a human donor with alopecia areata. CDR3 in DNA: TGTGCCAGCAGCGTAGGATTAAGATATCCAGATACGCAGTATTTT. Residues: CASSVGLRYPDTQYF.